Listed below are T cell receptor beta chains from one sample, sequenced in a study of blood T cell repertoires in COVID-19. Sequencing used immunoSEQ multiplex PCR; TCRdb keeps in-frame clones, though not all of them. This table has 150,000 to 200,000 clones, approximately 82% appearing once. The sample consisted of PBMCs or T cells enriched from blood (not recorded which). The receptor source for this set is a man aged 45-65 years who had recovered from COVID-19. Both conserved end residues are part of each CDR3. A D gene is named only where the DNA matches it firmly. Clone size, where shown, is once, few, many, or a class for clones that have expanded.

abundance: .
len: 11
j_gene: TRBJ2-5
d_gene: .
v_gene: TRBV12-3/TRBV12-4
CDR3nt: TGTGCCAGCAGTCAGCGGGAGACCCAGTACTTC
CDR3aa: CASSQRETQYF

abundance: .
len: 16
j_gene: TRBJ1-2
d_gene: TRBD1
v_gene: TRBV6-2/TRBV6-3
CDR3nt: TGTGCCAGCAGTTACTCGACTTTTAGGGGGCTGGGTGGCTACACCTTC
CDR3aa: CASSYSTFRGLGGYTF

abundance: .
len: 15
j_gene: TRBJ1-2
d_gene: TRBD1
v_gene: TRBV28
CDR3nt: TGTGCCAGCAGTTTACAGACAGGGACGGGCTATGGCTACACCTTC
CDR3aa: CASSLQTGTGYGYTF

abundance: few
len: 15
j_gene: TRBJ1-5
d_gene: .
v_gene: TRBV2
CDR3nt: TGTGCCAGCAGTGAGGAGGGTACGAGCAATCAGCCCCAGCATTTT
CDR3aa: CASSEEGTSNQPQHF

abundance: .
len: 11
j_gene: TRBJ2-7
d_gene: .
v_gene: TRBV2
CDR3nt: TGTGCCAGCAGTCCAACCTACGAGCAGTACTTC
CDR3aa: CASSPTYEQYF

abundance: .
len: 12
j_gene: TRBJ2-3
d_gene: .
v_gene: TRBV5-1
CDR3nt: TGCGCCAGCAGCCCTAGCACAGATACGCAGTATTTT
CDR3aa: CASSPSTDTQYF

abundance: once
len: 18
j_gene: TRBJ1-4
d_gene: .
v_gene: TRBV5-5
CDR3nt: TGTGCCAGCAGCTTGCGGGGTGGAGAAACCGCCGCTAATGAAAAACTGTTTTTT
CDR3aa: CASSLRGGETAANEKLFF

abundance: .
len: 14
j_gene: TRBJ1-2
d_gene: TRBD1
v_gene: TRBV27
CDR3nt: TGTGCCAGCAGGGCAGACAGGGCCAACTATGGCTACACCTTC
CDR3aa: CASRADRANYGYTF

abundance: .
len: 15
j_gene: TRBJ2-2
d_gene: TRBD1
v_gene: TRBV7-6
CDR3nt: TGTGCCAGCAGCTCGACGACAGGGGGTAACGGGGAGCTGTTTTTT
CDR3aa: CASSSTTGGNGELFF

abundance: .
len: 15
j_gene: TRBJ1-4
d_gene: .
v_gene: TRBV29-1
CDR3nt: TGCAGCGTTGGGATCCGGGACATTCTAAACGAAAAACTGTTTTTT
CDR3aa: CSVGIRDILNEKLFF